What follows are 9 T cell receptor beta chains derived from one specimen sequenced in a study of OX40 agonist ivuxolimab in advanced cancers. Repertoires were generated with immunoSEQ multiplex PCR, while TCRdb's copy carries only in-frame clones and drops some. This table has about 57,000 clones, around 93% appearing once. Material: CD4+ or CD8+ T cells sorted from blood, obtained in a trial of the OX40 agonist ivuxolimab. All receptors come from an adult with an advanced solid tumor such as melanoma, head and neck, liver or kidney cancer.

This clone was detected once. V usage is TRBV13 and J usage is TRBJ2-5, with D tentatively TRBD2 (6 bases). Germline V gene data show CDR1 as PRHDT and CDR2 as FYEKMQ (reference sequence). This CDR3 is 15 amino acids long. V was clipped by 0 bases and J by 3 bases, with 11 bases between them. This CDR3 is CASSLGWEVKETQYF. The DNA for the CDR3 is TGTGCCAGCAGCTTAGGTTGGGAGGTAAAAGAGACCCAGTACTTC.

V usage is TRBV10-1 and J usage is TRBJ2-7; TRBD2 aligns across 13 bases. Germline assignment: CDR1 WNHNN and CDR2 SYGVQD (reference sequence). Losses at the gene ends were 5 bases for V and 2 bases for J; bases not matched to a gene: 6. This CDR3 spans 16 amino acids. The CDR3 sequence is CASSQGLAGSTYEQYF. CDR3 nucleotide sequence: TGCGCCAGCAGTCAGGGACTAGCGGGATCCACCTACGAGCAGTACTTC.

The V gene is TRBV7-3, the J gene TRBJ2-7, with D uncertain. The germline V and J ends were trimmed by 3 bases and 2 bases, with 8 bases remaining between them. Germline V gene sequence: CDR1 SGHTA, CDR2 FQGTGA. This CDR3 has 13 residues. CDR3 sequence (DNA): TGTGCCAGCAGCTTCGACGTCACCTACGAGCAGTACTTC. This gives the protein CASSFDVTYEQYF.

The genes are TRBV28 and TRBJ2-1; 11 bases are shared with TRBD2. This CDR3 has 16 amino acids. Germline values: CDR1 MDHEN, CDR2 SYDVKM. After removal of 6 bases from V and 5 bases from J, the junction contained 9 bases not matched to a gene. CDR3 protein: CASSYPGLAGDNEQFF. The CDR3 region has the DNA TGTGCCAGCAGCTATCCTGGACTAGCGGGCGACAATGAGCAGTTCTTC.

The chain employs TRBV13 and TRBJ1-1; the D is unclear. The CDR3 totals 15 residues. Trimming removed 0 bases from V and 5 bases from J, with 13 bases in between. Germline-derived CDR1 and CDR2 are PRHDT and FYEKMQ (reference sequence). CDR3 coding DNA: TGTGCCAGCAGCTTAGGGGGATCCCCCGTGACTGAAGCTTTCTTT. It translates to CASSLGGSPVTEAFF.

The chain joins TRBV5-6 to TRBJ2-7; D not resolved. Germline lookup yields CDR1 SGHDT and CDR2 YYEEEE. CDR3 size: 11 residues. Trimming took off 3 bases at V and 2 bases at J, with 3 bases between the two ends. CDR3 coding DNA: TGTGCCAGCAGCTCCCCCTACGAGCAGTACTTC. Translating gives CASSSPYEQYF.

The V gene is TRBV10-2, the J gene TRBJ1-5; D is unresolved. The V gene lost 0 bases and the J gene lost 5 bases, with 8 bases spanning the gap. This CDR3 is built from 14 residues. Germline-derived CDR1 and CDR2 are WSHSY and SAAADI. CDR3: CASSESTRHQPQHF. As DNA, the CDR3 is TGCGCCAGCAGTGAGTCGACAAGGCATCAGCCCCAGCATTTT.

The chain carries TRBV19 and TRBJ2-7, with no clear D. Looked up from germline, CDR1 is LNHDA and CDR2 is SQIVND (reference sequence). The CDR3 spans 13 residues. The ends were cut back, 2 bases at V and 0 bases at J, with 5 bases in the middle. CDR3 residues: CASSITASYEQYF. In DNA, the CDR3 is TGTGCCAGTAGTATAACAGCCTCCTACGAGCAGTACTTC. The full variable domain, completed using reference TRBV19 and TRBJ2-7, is DGGITQSPKYLFRKEGQNVTLSCEQNLNHDAMYWYRQDPGQGLRLIYYSQIVNDFQKGDIAEGYSVSREKKESFPLTVTSAQKNPTAFYLCASSITASYEQYFGPGTRLTVT.

The CDR3 nucleotides read TGTGCCAGCAGCTACGGACTAGCGGGAATCGGCGAGCAGTACTTC. This codes for CASSYGLAGIGEQYF. The chain combines TRBV13 with TRBJ2-7; 12 bases are shared with TRBD2. This CDR3 spans 15 amino acids. V shed 4 bases and J 6 bases; nucleotides not matched to a gene: 7. From germline, CDR1 is PRHDT and CDR2 FYEKMQ (reference sequence).